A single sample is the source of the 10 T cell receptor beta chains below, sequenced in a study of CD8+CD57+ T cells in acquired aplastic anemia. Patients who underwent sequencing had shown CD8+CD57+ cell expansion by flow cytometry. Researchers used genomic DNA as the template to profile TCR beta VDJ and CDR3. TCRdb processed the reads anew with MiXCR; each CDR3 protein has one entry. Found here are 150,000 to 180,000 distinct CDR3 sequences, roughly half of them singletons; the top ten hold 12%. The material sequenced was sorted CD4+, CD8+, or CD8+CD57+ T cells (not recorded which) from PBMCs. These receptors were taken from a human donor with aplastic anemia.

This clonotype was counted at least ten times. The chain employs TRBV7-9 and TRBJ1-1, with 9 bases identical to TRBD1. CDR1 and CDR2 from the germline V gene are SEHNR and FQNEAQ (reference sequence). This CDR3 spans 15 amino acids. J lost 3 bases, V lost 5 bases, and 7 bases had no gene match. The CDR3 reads CASSKTGGEDTEAFF. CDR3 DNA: TGTGCCAGCAGCAAGACAGGGGGAGAGGACACTGAAGCTTTCTTT.

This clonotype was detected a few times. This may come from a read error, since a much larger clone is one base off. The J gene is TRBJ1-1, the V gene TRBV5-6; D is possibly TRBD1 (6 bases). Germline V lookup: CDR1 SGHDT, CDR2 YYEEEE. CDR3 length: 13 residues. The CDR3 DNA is TGTGCCAGCAGCCCTGGGGGCGTTGCCGAAGCTTCCTTT. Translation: CASSPGGVAEASF. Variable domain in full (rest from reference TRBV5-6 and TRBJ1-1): DAGVTQSPTHLIKTRGQQVTLRCSPKSGHDTVSWYQQALGQGPQFIFQYYEEEERQRGNFPDRFSGHQFPNYSSELNVNALLLGDSALYLCASSPGGVAEASFGQGTRLTVV.

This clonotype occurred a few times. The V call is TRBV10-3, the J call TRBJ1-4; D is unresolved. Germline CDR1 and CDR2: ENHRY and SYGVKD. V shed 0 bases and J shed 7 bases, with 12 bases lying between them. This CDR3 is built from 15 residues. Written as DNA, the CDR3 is TGTGCCATCAGTGAGTCGGAGTCCGAGAGTGAAAAACTGTTTTTT. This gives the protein CAISESESESEKLFF.

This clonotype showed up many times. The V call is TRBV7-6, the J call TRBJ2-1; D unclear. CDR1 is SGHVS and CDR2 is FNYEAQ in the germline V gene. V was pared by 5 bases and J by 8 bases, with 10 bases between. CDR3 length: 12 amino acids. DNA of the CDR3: TGTGCCAGCAGCCCTTATCGCGATGAGCAGTTCTTC. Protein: CASSPYRDEQFF. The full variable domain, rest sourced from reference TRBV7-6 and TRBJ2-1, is GAGVSQSPRYKVTKRGQDVALRCDPISGHVSLYWYRQALGQGPEFLTYFNYEAQQDKSGLPNDRFSAERPEGSISTLTIQRTEQRDSAMYRCASSPYRDEQFFGPGTRLTVL.

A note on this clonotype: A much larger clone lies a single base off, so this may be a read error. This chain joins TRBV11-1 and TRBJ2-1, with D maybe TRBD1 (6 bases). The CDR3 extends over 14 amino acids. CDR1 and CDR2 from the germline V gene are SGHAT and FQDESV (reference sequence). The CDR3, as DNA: TGTGCCAGCAGCTTAAATGGGGGCAACAATGAGCAGCTCTTC. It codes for CASSLNGGNNEQLF.

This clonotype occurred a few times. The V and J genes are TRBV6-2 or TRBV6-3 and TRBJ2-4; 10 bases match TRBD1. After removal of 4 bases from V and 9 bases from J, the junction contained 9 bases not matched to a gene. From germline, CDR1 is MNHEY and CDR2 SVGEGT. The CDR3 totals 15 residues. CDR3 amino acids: CASSLYGTGAAIQYF. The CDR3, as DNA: TGTGCCAGCAGTTTATATGGGACAGGGGCCGCCATTCAGTACTTC.

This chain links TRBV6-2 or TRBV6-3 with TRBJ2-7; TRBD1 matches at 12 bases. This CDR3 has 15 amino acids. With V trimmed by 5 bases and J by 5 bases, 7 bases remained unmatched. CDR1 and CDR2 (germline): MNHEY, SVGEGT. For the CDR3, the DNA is TGTGCCAGCAGTACCCCGGGACAGGGGGCACACGAGCAGTACTTC. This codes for CASSTPGQGAHEQYF.

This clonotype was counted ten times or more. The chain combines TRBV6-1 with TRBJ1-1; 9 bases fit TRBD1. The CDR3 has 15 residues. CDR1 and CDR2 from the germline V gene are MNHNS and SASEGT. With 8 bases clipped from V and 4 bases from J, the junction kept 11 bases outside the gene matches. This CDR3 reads CASATQRDRVTEAFF. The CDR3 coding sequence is TGTGCCAGCGCCACTCAACGGGACAGGGTCACTGAAGCTTTCTTT.

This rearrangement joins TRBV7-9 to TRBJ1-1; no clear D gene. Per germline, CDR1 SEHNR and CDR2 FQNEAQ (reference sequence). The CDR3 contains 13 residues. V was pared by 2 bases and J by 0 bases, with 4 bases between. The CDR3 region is CASSLQLNTEAFF. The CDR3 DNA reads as TGTGCCAGCAGCTTACAGCTGAACACTGAAGCTTTCTTT.

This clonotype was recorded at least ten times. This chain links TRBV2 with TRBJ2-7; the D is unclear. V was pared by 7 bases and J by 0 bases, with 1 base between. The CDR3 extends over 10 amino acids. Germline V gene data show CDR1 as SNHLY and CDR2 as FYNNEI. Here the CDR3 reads CASTSYEQYF. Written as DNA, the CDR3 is TGTGCCAGCACCTCCTACGAGCAGTACTTC.